Each of the 31 T cell receptor beta chains below was sequenced from the same sample in a study of T cell changes during pregnancy in multiple sclerosis. Clones were read by immunoSEQ multiplex PCR, and TCRdb kept only the in-frame ones, dropping some. This table holds 30,000 or so clones, 91% found once. The material was CD8+ T cells from peripheral blood mononuclear cells, obtained in the second trimester of pregnancy. These receptors were taken from a female donor in good health, enrolled as a control in a pregnancy study.

The chain carries TRBV4-1 and TRBJ1-1; D ambiguous. V shed 4 bases and J shed 1 base, with 13 bases lying between them. Germline V gene lookup returns CDR1 MGHRA and CDR2 YSYEKL. This CDR3 is built from 15 residues. The CDR3 region has the DNA TGCGCCAGCAGCCGTCCCCAAAATCCGAACACTGAAGCTTTCTTT. Its protein is CASSRPQNPNTEAFF.

The V gene is TRBV7-9, the J gene TRBJ2-1, with D possibly being TRBD2 (5 bases). The germline V and J ends were trimmed by 3 bases and 10 bases, with 16 bases remaining between them. CDR1 is SEHNR, CDR2 FQNEAQ, per germline (reference sequence). CDR3 size: 14 residues. The CDR3 spells CASSFVLEGDEQFF. The CDR3 bases are TGTGCCAGCAGCTTTGTGTTAGAGGGTGACGAGCAGTTCTTC.

This chain joins TRBV7-9 and TRBJ2-1; 7 bases map to TRBD2. The ends lost 3 bases at V and 4 bases at J; junction bases unmatched: 6. Germline V lookup: CDR1 SEHNR, CDR2 FQNEAQ (reference sequence). This CDR3 has 15 residues. CDR3: CASSFSQRGYNEQFF. The CDR3 DNA follows: TGTGCCAGCAGCTTCTCCCAGCGGGGTTACAATGAGCAGTTCTTC.

This clone was picked up one time. The chain recombines TRBV4-3 with TRBJ2-7; possibly TRBD2 for D (5 bases). The CDR3 extends over 14 amino acids. The germline CDR1 and CDR2 sequences are LGHNA and YSLEER. V lost 1 base to trimming and J lost 2 bases, with 9 bases between them. DNA of the CDR3: TGCGCCAGCAGCCAAGGGGCCGGGGCCTACGAGCAGTACTTC. It codes for CASSQGAGAYEQYF.

This clone occurred once. The V gene is TRBV6-6, the J gene TRBJ1-1; D is perhaps TRBD1 (5 bases). Germline V lookup: CDR1 MNHNY, CDR2 SVGAGI (reference sequence). V shed 0 bases and J shed 3 bases, with 14 bases lying between them. The CDR3 runs 16 residues. DNA of the CDR3: TGTGCCAGCAGTTACTCGATTGGGGGGAATCACACTGAAGCTTTCTTT. It yields the protein CASSYSIGGNHTEAFF.

The rearrangement links TRBV18 to TRBJ1-4, with 7 bases lining up with TRBD1. Germline CDR1 reads KGHSH; CDR2 reads LQKENI. This CDR3 comprises 15 residues. V was pared by 4 bases and J by 4 bases, with 6 bases of the junction left unmatched. CDR3 nucleotide sequence: TGTGCCAGCTCACGCGGGACAGACTTTAATGAAAAACTGTTTTTT. This gives the protein CASSRGTDFNEKLFF.

The V and J genes are TRBV7-9 and TRBJ2-1; TRBD2 matches 9 bases. The CDR3 runs 16 residues. The V gene end was trimmed by 5 bases and the J gene end by 2 bases; junction bases not matched to a gene: 7. Germline V gene lookup returns CDR1 SEHNR and CDR2 FQNEAQ (reference sequence). The DNA for the CDR3 is TGTGCCAGCAGCCTCCCCAGCGGGGGGCCCTACAATGAGCAGTTCTTC. Its translation is CASSLPSGGPYNEQFF.

This chain connects TRBV27 to TRBJ2-7; 9 positions agree with TRBD2. The trim removed 6 bases at V and 0 bases at J, leaving 3 bases unmatched. CDR3 length: 14 amino acids. Germline-derived CDR1 and CDR2 are MNHEY and SMNVEV (reference sequence). CDR3 amino acids: CASSTLAGSYEQYF. DNA of the CDR3: TGTGCCAGCAGCACACTAGCGGGCTCCTACGAGCAGTACTTC.

The rearrangement joins TRBV9 to TRBJ2-5; TRBD1 agrees at 7 bases. V lost 4 bases, J lost 3 bases, and 9 bases stayed unmatched. The CDR3 sequence is 15 residues long. Germline lookup yields CDR1 SGDLS and CDR2 YYNGEE. In nucleotides, the CDR3 is TGTGCCAGCAGCCCCCGACAGGGAAGGGAAGAGACCCAGTACTTC. It specifies CASSPRQGREETQYF.

The J gene is TRBJ1-4, the V gene TRBV29-1, with TRBD1 identical over 7 bases. Germline V gene data show CDR1 as SQVTM and CDR2 as ANQGSEA. CDR3 size: 14 residues. V was pared by 7 bases and J by 6 bases, with 11 bases of the junction left unmatched. CDR3 bases: TGCAGCGCCTCGACAGGGTTGGAGGATGAAAAACTGTTTTTT. This encodes CSASTGLEDEKLFF.

The J gene is TRBJ1-1, the V gene TRBV5-6; 10 bases align to TRBD1. The CDR3 length is 12 residues. The trim removed 3 bases at V and 10 bases at J, leaving 3 bases unmatched. CDR1 and CDR2 (germline): SGHDT, YYEEEE. The CDR3 DNA sequence: TGTGCCAGCAGCTACGGGGACAGGGGAGCTTTCTTT. It translates to CASSYGDRGAFF.

V and J are TRBV4-2 and TRBJ2-5, with D tentatively TRBD2 (6 bases). Germline CDR1 reads LGHNA; CDR2 reads YNFKEQ. Trimming stripped 0 bases from V and 2 bases from J, with 16 bases between. The CDR3 consists of 17 residues. DNA for the CDR3: TGTGCCAGCAGCCAAGATTTGGGGAGTGCGGGGCAAGAGACCCAGTACTTC. Its translation is CASSQDLGSAGQETQYF.

The chain couples TRBV6-1 to TRBJ2-2; D possibly corresponds to TRBD2 (6 bases). The length of the CDR3 is 15 residues. V was clipped by 5 bases and J by 4 bases, with 14 bases between them. The germline gives CDR1 MNHNS, CDR2 SASEGT. The CDR3 region has the DNA TGTGCCAGCAGTCCGGGGGAAGGGCCCACCGGGGAGCTGTTTTTT. Protein: CASSPGEGPTGELFF.

By sample fraction, this clone is medium-sized (0.01 to 0.1%). The chain has TRBV4-2 and TRBJ1-5; the D is unclear. V lost 1 base and J lost 0, with 10 bases in between. The CDR3 is 16 amino acids. The germline gives CDR1 LGHNA, CDR2 YNFKEQ. This CDR3 reads CASSQVGDFSNQPQHF. CDR3 sequence (DNA): TGTGCCAGCAGCCAAGTTGGCGACTTTAGCAATCAGCCCCAGCATTTT.

The V call is TRBV5-6, the J call TRBJ1-1, with 9 bases that match TRBD1. Germline CDR1 and CDR2: SGHDT and YYEEEE. The CDR3 extends over 14 amino acids. V trimming: 5 bases; J trimming: 5 bases; junction bases outside the gene matches: 7. CDR3 sequence reads: CASSQQGAVTEAFF. CDR3 in DNA: TGTGCCAGCAGTCAACAGGGGGCCGTAACTGAAGCTTTCTTT.

The chain employs TRBV6-5 and TRBJ2-2, with a weak D call TRBD1 (6 bases). V was clipped by 0 bases and J by 5 bases, with 13 bases between them. CDR1 is MNHEY, CDR2 SVGAGI, per germline. The CDR3 contains 16 residues. The CDR3 loop is CASSYSKGRGTGELFF. DNA of the CDR3: TGTGCCAGCAGTTACTCGAAGGGAAGGGGGACCGGGGAGCTGTTTTTT.

The chain uses TRBV4-3 and TRBJ1-4; D may be TRBD1 (6 bases). The CDR3 extends over 13 amino acids. V shed 5 bases and J shed 14 bases, with 18 bases lying between them. Per the germline V gene, CDR1 is LGHNA and CDR2 is YSLEER. This CDR3 is CASSGEGGKRLFF. CDR3 coding DNA: TGCGCCAGCAGCGGGGAAGGGGGTAAACGGCTGTTTTTT.

This clone was counted once. The V gene is TRBV9, the J gene TRBJ1-2; D remains unclear. The ends were cut back, 3 bases at V and 7 bases at J, with 7 bases in the middle. CDR1 is SGDLS, CDR2 YYNGEE, per germline. The length of the CDR3 is 11 residues. CDR3 in amino acids: CASSAGGGYTF. The CDR3, as DNA: TGTGCCAGCAGCGCAGGAGGTGGCTACACCTTC.

The rearrangement uses TRBV27 and TRBJ1-1, with 7 bases identical to TRBD1. V gave up 1 base and J gave up 5 bases; unmatched junction bases: 7. Germline V gene sequence: CDR1 MNHEY, CDR2 SMNVEV (reference sequence). The CDR3 spans 15 residues. The CDR3 DNA reads as TGTGCCAGCAGTTTATACGTAGGGGGCAATACTGAAGCTTTCTTT. It yields the protein CASSLYVGGNTEAFF.

The V gene is TRBV27, the J gene TRBJ1-2, with 8 bases aligning to TRBD1. The CDR3 is made up of 15 amino acids. CDR1 MNHEY and CDR2 SMNVEV come from the germline V gene (reference sequence). Unmatched junction bases numbered 7, after V lost 3 bases and J lost 4 bases. CDR3 sequence reads: CASSFRDRGGYGYTF. The CDR3 DNA reads TGTGCCAGCAGTTTCCGAGACAGGGGAGGCTATGGCTACACCTTC.

This chain connects TRBV27 to TRBJ1-2, with 11 bases fitting TRBD1. V lost 8 bases to trimming and J lost 6 bases; unmatched junction nucleotides: 11. This CDR3 region has 15 residues. Germline-derived CDR1 and CDR2 are MNHEY and SMNVEV (reference sequence). The CDR3 region is CASGTIGTGGDGYTF. As DNA, the CDR3 is TGTGCCAGCGGGACTATCGGGACAGGGGGGGATGGCTACACCTTC.

Here the CDR3 DNA reads TGTGCCAGCACCCCAGGGAATGAGCAGTTCTTC. Protein sequence: CASTPGNEQFF. V usage is TRBV2 and J usage is TRBJ2-1, with D possibly being TRBD1 (5 bases). The CDR3 contains 11 residues. Per germline, CDR1 SNHLY and CDR2 FYNNEI. The ends were cut back, 7 bases at V and 7 bases at J, with 8 bases in the middle.

The CDR3 spells CAIRRVRGDSDTQYF. CDR3 nucleotides: TGTGCCATCAGGAGGGTTCGGGGTGACTCAGATACGCAGTATTTT. The V gene is TRBV10-3, the J gene TRBJ2-3; tentatively, D is TRBD2 (5 bases). Deletions cut 6 bases from V and 4 bases from J, with 17 bases between. The CDR3 runs 15 residues. Germline CDR1 and CDR2: ENHRY and SYGVKD.

The chain recombines TRBV6-1 with TRBJ1-4; TRBD1 might be the D (5 bases). Germline CDR1 reads MNHNS; CDR2 reads SASEGT. CDR3 length: 13 residues. V shed 5 bases and J shed 8 bases, with 12 bases lying between them. CDR3 amino acids: CASSSRDSEKLFF. The CDR3 coding sequence is TGTGCCAGCAGTTCACGGGACTCCGAAAAACTGTTTTTT.

This chain joins TRBV27 and TRBJ2-3, with TRBD1 matching over 11 bases. This CDR3 comprises 15 residues. Trimming took 7 bases from V and 5 from J; bases not matched to a gene: 8. Germline values: CDR1 MNHEY, CDR2 SMNVEV (reference sequence). The CDR3 loop is CASTGPGQGGDTQYF. The DNA of the CDR3 is TGTGCCAGCACCGGACCGGGACAGGGGGGAGATACGCAGTATTTT.

The chain uses TRBV29-1 and TRBJ2-6; 11 bases agree with TRBD1. Germline lookup yields CDR1 SQVTM and CDR2 ANQGSEA. This CDR3 spans 15 amino acids. The V gene end was trimmed by 4 bases and the J gene end by 2 bases; junction bases not matched to a gene: 1. DNA for the CDR3: TGCAGCGTTGGGACAGGGGGCCCTGGGGCCAACGTCCTGACTTTC. It encodes CSVGTGGPGANVLTF.

The chain recombines TRBV4-3 with TRBJ2-1; weak D call: TRBD1 (5 bases). Germline CDR1 LGHNA, CDR2 YSLEER. Trimming pared 0 bases from V and 8 bases from J, leaving 11 bases between. The length of the CDR3 is 14 residues. DNA for the CDR3: TGCGCCAGCAGCCAAGAATGGCAAGGGGATGAGCAGTTCTTC. Its protein is CASSQEWQGDEQFF.

The gene calls are TRBV29-1 and TRBJ2-1; TRBD2 matches 7 bases. Germline values: CDR1 SQVTM, CDR2 ANQGSEA. V was clipped by 0 bases and J by 6 bases; unmatched bases: 8. CDR3 length: 15 amino acids. CDR3 region: CSVEEGLAAVNEQFF. For the CDR3, the DNA is TGCAGCGTTGAAGAGGGGCTAGCGGCCGTCAATGAGCAGTTCTTC.

The sample holds a few counts of this clone. This chain connects TRBV7-2 to TRBJ2-2, with no clear D. From germline, CDR1 is SGHTA and CDR2 FQGNSA. V was shortened by 5 bases and J by 8 bases, with 6 bases between the two germline ends. CDR3 length equals 11 residues. CDR3 in DNA: TGTGCCAGCAGCCTACAGGGGGAGCTGTTTTTT. Amino acids: CASSLQGELFF.

This chain joins TRBV4-3 and TRBJ2-1, with 13 bases matching TRBD2. CDR3 length: 18 amino acids. Germline V lookup: CDR1 LGHNA, CDR2 YSLEER. Trimming at V came to 0 bases and at J to 3 bases, leaving 5 bases not matched to a gene. The CDR3 sequence is CASSQDGLAGAFYNEQFF. CDR3 nucleotides: TGCGCCAGCAGCCAAGATGGACTAGCGGGGGCCTTCTACAATGAGCAGTTCTTC.

This chain links TRBV13 with TRBJ2-7; a weak D match, TRBD1 (6 bases). Per germline, CDR1 PRHDT and CDR2 FYEKMQ (reference sequence). With 5 bases removed from V and 2 bases from J, the gap between germline ends came to 13 bases. This CDR3 contains 14 residues. CDR3 sequence: CASSSDRSPYEQYF. CDR3 nucleotides: TGTGCCAGCAGCAGCGACAGGAGCCCCTACGAGCAGTACTTC.